Listed here are 11 T cell receptor beta chains from one sample, sequenced in a study of CD8+ T cells in alopecia areata. Described treatment: oral pan-JAK inhibitor, 5-10 mg twice daily. The authors extracted RNA and reverse transcribed it into cDNA as the sequencing template. Clones were read by immunoSEQ multiplex PCR, and TCRdb kept only the in-frame ones, dropping some. The sample lists around 270,000 clones, 58% occurring once. Sample: CD4+ T cells sorted from blood, taken at week 24, from a patient treated with tofacitinib. These TCRs come from a human donor with alopecia areata.

The rearrangement uses TRBV5-6 and TRBJ1-2; a weak D match, TRBD1 (6 bases). CDR1 is SGHDT, CDR2 YYEEEE, per germline. V was clipped by 0 bases and J by 4 bases, with 16 bases between them. The CDR3 covers 16 residues. This CDR3 is CASSLAGQSAVYGYTF. For the CDR3, the DNA is TGTGCCAGCAGCTTGGCCGGACAGTCGGCGGTCTATGGCTACACCTTC. Full variable domain (remainder filled in from reference TRBV5-6 and TRBJ1-2): DAGVTQSPTHLIKTRGQQVTLRCSPKSGHDTVSWYQQALGQGPQFIFQYYEEEERQRGNFPDRFSGHQFPNYSSELNVNALLLGDSALYLCASSLAGQSAVYGYTFGSGTRLTVV.

This clone was seen ten or more times. This chain connects TRBV7-9 to TRBJ2-2, with D perhaps given as TRBD1 or TRBD2 (5 bases each). Per the germline V gene, CDR1 is SEHNR and CDR2 is FQNEAQ (reference sequence). V lost 9 bases, J lost 6 bases, and 20 bases lay in between. This CDR3 is built from 15 residues. This chain's CDR3 is CARTADQGLAGELFF. CDR3 DNA sequence: TGTGCCAGGACAGCGGATCAGGGCTTGGCCGGGGAGCTGTTTTTT. Full variable domain (rest looked up from reference TRBV7-9 and TRBJ2-2): DTGVSQNPRHKITKRGQNVTFRCDPISEHNRLYWYRQTLGQGPEFLTYFQNEAQLEKSRLLSDRFSAERPKGSFSTLEIQRTEQGDSAMYLCARTADQGLAGELFFGEGSRLTVL.

The rearrangement links TRBV5-8 to TRBJ2-2; 12 bases fit TRBD2. There are 16 residues in the CDR3. Losses at the gene ends were 4 bases for V and 5 bases for J; bases not matched to a gene: 6. CDR1 and CDR2 (germline): SGHTS, YDEGEE. The CDR3 DNA reads as TGTGCCAGCAGCCAGCCAGGGACTAGCGGGACCGGGGAGCTGTTTTTT. Protein product: CASSQPGTSGTGELFF.

The chain recombines TRBV2 with TRBJ1-5; 8 nucleotides align to TRBD1. This CDR3 is built from 14 residues. Germline CDR1 reads SNHLY; CDR2 reads FYNNEI. J was trimmed by 4 bases and V by 6 bases; bases with no gene match: 5. The CDR3 DNA follows: TGTGCCAGCAGAGCCACAGGGGGGAATCAGCCCCAGCATTTT. This sequence encodes CASRATGGNQPQHF.

The chain has TRBV27 and TRBJ2-1, with 9 bases lining up with TRBD1. This CDR3 comprises 16 residues. The V segment lost 3 bases and the J segment 7 bases; nucleotides outside the gene matches: 10. The germline CDR1 and CDR2 sequences are MNHEY and SMNVEV (reference sequence). The DNA for the CDR3 is TGTGCCAGCAGTTTGGTCGGGACAGGGTCCTGGAATGAGCAGTTCTTC. It translates to CASSLVGTGSWNEQFF.

The rearrangement uses TRBV2 and TRBJ1-1; possibly TRBD1 for D (5 bases). The CDR3 spans 16 residues. V lost 1 base, J lost 5 bases, and 17 bases lay in between. Per germline, CDR1 SNHLY and CDR2 FYNNEI. CDR3 loop: CASSEVGGWVETEAFF. CDR3 nucleotides: TGTGCCAGCAGTGAAGTCGGGGGGTGGGTGGAGACTGAAGCTTTCTTT. The full variable domain, rest sourced from reference TRBV2 and TRBJ1-1, is EPEVTQTPSHQVTQMGQEVILRCVPISNHLYFYWYRQILGQKVEFLVSFYNNEISEKSEIFDDQFSVERPDGSNFTLKIRSTKLEDSAMYFCASSEVGGWVETEAFFGQGTRLTVV.

This clone was counted a few times. The genes are TRBV5-4 and TRBJ2-5; D is possibly TRBD1 or TRBD2 (5 bases each). This CDR3 comprises 13 residues. Germline CDR1 is SGHNT and CDR2 is YYREEE (reference sequence). Between the trimmed V and J ends, which lost 4 bases and 4 bases, there was a span of 11 bases. As DNA, the CDR3 is TGTGCCAGCAGCATGGGACGCCCAGAGACCCAGTACTTC. Translating it yields CASSMGRPETQYF.

The chain carries TRBV7-2 and TRBJ2-1, with D unclear. V lost 4 bases, J lost 1 base, and 14 bases lay in between. The CDR3 has 16 residues. Germline lookup yields CDR1 SGHTA and CDR2 FQGNSA. The CDR3 DNA reads TGTGCCAGCAGCTCCCCCGTACGGAGATCCTACAATGAGCAGTTCTTC. Protein sequence: CASSSPVRRSYNEQFF.

J is TRBJ2-7 and V is TRBV7-6, with D possibly TRBD1 on 5 matching bases. The CDR3 totals 14 residues. V was cut by 2 bases and J by 4 bases, with 12 bases left in between. CDR1 is SGHVS and CDR2 is FNYEAQ in the germline V gene. CDR3 DNA sequence: TGTGCCAGCAGCTTACAGGGTGTTGGATACGAGCAGTACTTC. It codes for CASSLQGVGYEQYF.

The chain joins TRBV7-2 to TRBJ1-1; maybe TRBD1 (5 bases). Germline V gives CDR1 SGHTA, CDR2 FQGNSA. There are 14 residues in the CDR3. V lost 4 bases and J lost 5, with 14 bases in between. Here the CDR3 reads CASSSLGTLTEAFF. In nucleotides, the CDR3 is TGTGCCAGCAGCTCACTAGGGACGTTGACTGAAGCTTTCTTT.

This sequence joins TRBV4-3 and TRBJ1-6; D gene uncertain. V shed 0 bases and J shed 7 bases, with 10 bases lying between them. Germline values: CDR1 LGHNA, CDR2 YSLEER. The CDR3 has 15 residues. CDR3 protein: CASSQDSPSNSPLHF. The DNA for the CDR3 is TGCGCCAGCAGCCAAGATAGCCCTTCGAATTCACCCCTCCACTTT.